The 23 T cell receptor beta chains below were found in one sample sequenced in a study of breast tumors, draining lymph nodes, adjacent tissues. Samples came from axillary lymph nodes draining the breast cancer. TCRdb redid the calling of the multiplex PCR reads with MiXCR, one entry per CDR3 protein. This table has some 130,000 distinct CDR3 sequences, 15% to 20% appearing once. The sample consisted of axillary lymph node tissue. These TCRs come from a female donor with breast cancer. Some clones in this sample may be carry-over from other donors' samples.

This clonotype has more than one count but fewer than ten. This may be a read error: a much more frequent sequence differs by one nucleotide. The CDR3 does not end in the conserved phenylalanine or tryptophan, so this is likely a read error. The rearrangement uses TRBV5-1 and TRBJ2-5; D is perhaps TRBD2 (5 bases). V lost 0 bases to trimming and J lost 4 bases, with 10 bases between them. Looked up from germline, CDR1 is SGHRS and CDR2 is YFSETQ. This CDR3 is 14 amino acids long. In DNA, the CDR3 is TGCGCCAGCAGCTTGGAGGAGGCCCGAGAGACCCAGTACCTC. Residues: CASSLEEARETQYL.

This clonotype was found many times. The genes are TRBV7-6 and TRBJ2-5; D is ambiguous. CDR1 is SGHVS, CDR2 FNYEAQ, per germline. The CDR3 runs 14 residues. V lost 3 bases, J lost 2 bases, and 10 bases lay in between. CDR3 nucleotide sequence: TGTGCCAGCAGCTTGGGTTATCAACAAGAGACCCAGTACTTC. As protein: CASSLGYQQETQYF.

The sample holds a few counts of this clonotype. The V and J genes are TRBV4-2 and TRBJ2-2; 10 bases agree with TRBD2. After removal of 0 bases from V and 6 bases from J, the junction contained 16 bases not matched to a gene. Germline V CDR1 and CDR2: LGHNA, YNFKEQ. The CDR3 has 20 residues. CDR3 coding DNA: TGTGCCAGCAGCCAAGATGGGTTACTTAGCGGGGGGCTGGGGCCCGGGGAGCTGTTTTTT. It encodes CASSQDGLLSGGLGPGELFF.

This clonotype was picked up many times. The chain is built from TRBV7-9 and TRBJ1-3; no firm D call. The CDR3 length is 13 residues. The V gene lost 8 bases and the J gene lost 4 bases, with 12 bases spanning the gap. Germline CDR1 is SEHNR and CDR2 is FQNEAQ (reference sequence). The CDR3 sequence is CASSPVRGNTIYF. As DNA, the CDR3 is TGTGCCAGCTCCCCGGTTAGAGGAAACACCATATATTTT.

At least ten counts were recorded for this clonotype. The chain links TRBV20-1 to TRBJ1-6; D unresolved. The CDR3 runs 12 residues. With 3 bases removed from V and 9 bases from J, the gap between germline ends came to 9 bases. Germline V gene sequence: CDR1 DFQATT, CDR2 SNEGSKA (reference sequence). CDR3 sequence reads: CSARVTGSPLHF. In nucleotides, the CDR3 is TGCAGTGCTAGGGTGACTGGTTCACCCCTCCACTTT.

This clonotype was picked up many times. V gene TRBV2 combines with J gene TRBJ2-5; D is possibly TRBD2 (7 bases). The CDR3 runs 13 residues. Germline V lookup: CDR1 SNHLY, CDR2 FYNNEI. V lost 4 bases and J lost 4, with 10 bases in between. DNA for the CDR3: TGTGCCAGCAGTGGGGAGGGGGGAGAGACCCAGTACTTC. Translated, it gives CASSGEGGETQYF.

This clonotype was counted at least ten times. J is TRBJ2-3 and V is TRBV20-1; TRBD1 might be the D (6 bases). V lost 3 bases to trimming and J lost 4 bases, with 14 bases between them. The V gene's germline CDR1 is DFQATT and CDR2 SNEGSKA (reference sequence). The CDR3 contains 14 residues. The CDR3 nucleotides read TGCAGTGCTAGCCCTACAGGGAGTGCAGATACGCAGTATTTT. Encoded protein: CSASPTGSADTQYF.

A word on this clonotype: A much larger clone lies a single base off, so this may be a read error. The gene calls are TRBV27 and TRBJ2-7; D gene uncertain. TRBJ2-1 explains the end of the DNA better; the J call may be wrong. The V gene's germline CDR1 is MNHEY and CDR2 SMNVEV (reference sequence). This CDR3 comprises 15 residues. The CDR3 reads CASSSVLDGSYEQFF. CDR3 bases: TGTGCCAGCAGTTCGGTTCTCGATGGAAGCTACGAGCAGTTCTTC.

This clonotype has ten or more counts. The V gene is TRBV6-6, the J gene TRBJ2-3, with 8 bases that match TRBD2. Unmatched junction bases numbered 10, after V lost 6 bases and J lost 5 bases. Germline CDR1 reads MNHNY; CDR2 reads SVGAGI (reference sequence). The CDR3 spans 15 residues. This CDR3 reads CASRNQAGAGDTQYF. DNA for the CDR3: TGTGCCAGCAGGAACCAAGCGGGGGCAGGAGATACGCAGTATTTT.

This clonotype was counted at least ten times. This chain links TRBV11-2 with TRBJ2-1; tentatively, D is TRBD1 or TRBD2 (5 bases each). The CDR3 totals 15 residues. Deletions cut 3 bases from V and 3 bases from J, with 12 bases between. Germline CDR1 is SGHAT and CDR2 is FQNNGV. CDR3 in amino acids: CASSFDGTLYNEQFF. The CDR3 DNA sequence: TGTGCCAGCAGCTTCGACGGGACCCTCTACAATGAGCAGTTCTTC.

In the case of this clonotype: At one end, the junction sequence differs from germline, possibly due to a read error. The chain employs TRBV5-1 and TRBJ2-3, with D tentatively TRBD2 (6 bases). This CDR3 is 15 amino acids long. The V gene's germline CDR1 is SGHRS and CDR2 YFSETQ. The CDR3 spells CAGSLGHWGADTQYF. In DNA, the CDR3 is TGCGCCGGCAGCTTGGGCCACTGGGGGGCAGATACGCAGTATTTT.

As concerns this clonotype: A much more abundant neighbour one base away suggests this may be a read error. J is TRBJ2-7 and V is TRBV30; D might be TRBD1 (7 bases). This CDR3 region has 13 residues. The V end was cut by 3 bases, the J end by 7 bases, with 16 bases between. Germline CDR1 and CDR2: GTSNPN and SVGIG (reference sequence). The CDR3 region is CAWRAGGREEQYF. CDR3 coding DNA: TGTGCCTGGAGAGCAGGGGGGCGAGAGGAGCAGTACTTC.

There are many counts of this clonotype. The CDR3 region is CASSLQGLAGVEQFF. The CDR3 coding sequence is TGTGCCAGCAGCCTCCAGGGACTAGCGGGGGTTGAGCAGTTCTTC. The V and J genes are TRBV2 and TRBJ2-1; 14 positions match TRBD2. CDR3 length equals 15 residues. The J segment lost 9 bases and the V segment lost 6 bases, leaving 7 bases of the junction unmatched. Germline V gene sequence: CDR1 SNHLY, CDR2 FYNNEI.

This clonotype has a count of ten or more. The J gene is TRBJ2-7, the V gene TRBV15, with D maybe TRBD1 (6 bases). The CDR3 totals 13 residues. Germline-derived CDR1 and CDR2 are LNHNV and YYDKDF (reference sequence). Trimming left V 1 base short and J 2 bases short, with 6 bases between. The CDR3 DNA sequence: TGTGCCACCAGCAGAGGGGACACCTACGAGCAGTACTTC. Its translation is CATSRGDTYEQYF.

Ten or more counts support this clonotype. This sequence joins TRBV30 and TRBJ2-5; 7 nucleotides align to TRBD2. Germline V gene data show CDR1 as GTSNPN and CDR2 as SVGIG (reference sequence). The CDR3 is 13 residues long. V gave up 0 bases and J gave up 7 bases; unmatched junction bases: 5. DNA for the CDR3: TGTGCCTGGAGTGTACAAGTAGCGGGGACCCAGTACTTC. Translation: CAWSVQVAGTQYF.

In the case of this clonotype: At one of its ends the junction is not consistent with the germline gene, which may arise from a read error. The chain joins TRBV6-5 to TRBJ2-5, with 8 positions matching TRBD2. This CDR3 region has 14 residues. Germline V CDR1 and CDR2: MNHEY, SVGAGI. DNA for the CDR3: TGTGTCAGCAGCAAGACTAGCGCTCAAGAGACCCAGTACTTC. Translating it yields CVSSKTSAQETQYF.

This clonotype was picked up a small number of times. The genes are TRBV6-5 and TRBJ2-5; D gene unclear. The CDR3 runs to 13 residues. The germline V gene encodes CDR1 MNHEY and CDR2 SVGAGI. Trimming removed 2 bases from V and 5 bases from J, with 9 bases in between. The CDR3 here is CASSYKGKETQYF. In nucleotides, the CDR3 is TGTGCCAGCAGTTACAAGGGAAAGGAGACCCAGTACTTC.

Regarding this clonotype: A clone one base away is much larger, so this may be a read error. The chain combines TRBV5-1 with TRBJ2-1; D gene unclear. The CDR3 has 14 residues. Deletions cut 6 bases from V and 6 bases from J, with 16 bases between. Germline values: CDR1 SGHRS, CDR2 YFSETQ. CDR3 bases: TGCGCCAGCACCCCTACGAAGGTGAGCAATGAGCAGTTCTTC. This codes for CASTPTKVSNEQFF.

This clonotype showed up many times. This chain uses TRBV9 with TRBJ2-2, with 8 bases fitting TRBD1. The CDR3 sequence is 15 residues long. Germline V lookup: CDR1 SGDLS, CDR2 YYNGEE. V was clipped by 3 bases and J by 3 bases; unmatched bases: 4. This CDR3 reads CASSGGDRYTGELFF. The CDR3 DNA follows: TGTGCCAGCAGCGGTGGGGACAGGTACACCGGGGAGCTGTTTTTT.

This clonotype was found many times. The chain carries TRBV5-1 and TRBJ2-5; TRBD2 might be the D (7 bases). V was trimmed by 3 bases and J by 5 bases, leaving 17 bases between them. Germline V lookup: CDR1 SGHRS, CDR2 YFSETQ. This CDR3 comprises 15 residues. Here the CDR3 DNA reads TGCGCCAGCAGCTCCACGGGGGGCTTGGGGGAGACCCAGTACTTC. It encodes CASSSTGGLGETQYF.

This clonotype was detected once. This may be a read error: a much more frequent sequence differs by one nucleotide. The CDR3, as DNA: TGTGCTAGCAGCTTAGACGAGAACAATGAGCAGCTCTTC. The encoded protein is CASSLDENNEQLF. V usage is TRBV7-7 and J usage is TRBJ2-1; D gene unclear. CDR3 length: 13 residues. Looked up from germline, CDR1 is SSHAT and CDR2 is FNYEAQ (reference sequence).

In its sample, this clonotype was seen many times. CDR3 in amino acids: CASSEDGGYEQYF. DNA of the CDR3: TGTGCCAGCAGTGAAGACGGCGGATACGAGCAGTACTTC. This chain connects TRBV6-1 to TRBJ2-7; D remains ambiguous. The CDR3 is 13 amino acids. V lost 1 base and J 4 bases, leaving 8 bases between the germline ends. The germline gives CDR1 MNHNS, CDR2 SASEGT.

This clonotype showed up many times. The chain links TRBV7-2 to TRBJ2-5, with 11 nucleotides matching TRBD2. V shed 0 bases and J 2 bases; nucleotides not matched to a gene: 2. Looked up from germline, CDR1 is SGHTA and CDR2 is FQGNSA. The CDR3 contains 16 residues. The CDR3 coding sequence is TGTGCCAGCAGCTTAGCTCTAGCGGGAGGTCAAGAGACCCAGTACTTC. It is translated as CASSLALAGGQETQYF.